This passage covers 2 T cell receptor beta chains from one sample sequenced in a study of blood T cells in healthy people across ages. Together with a sample-barcoded 5' primer, a J-beta primer mix was included in a second PCR lasting about 7 to 11 cycles. TCRdb itself ran the 5' RACE reads through MiXCR, one entry per CDR3 protein. The sample holds 1.5 million to 2 million distinct CDR3 sequences, 25% to 30% seen once. Sequencing was carried out using blood. All receptors derive from a woman aged 25 to 39 in good health.

The sample holds one count of this clonotype. The chain links TRBV5-1 to TRBJ1-4; the D gene is possibly TRBD1 (5 bases). The V gene's germline CDR1 is SGHRS and CDR2 YFSETQ. The V end lost 4 bases, the J end lost 8 bases, and 15 bases lay between the germline ends. CDR3 length: 14 amino acids. The CDR3: CASSPLGDSEKLFF. CDR3 DNA sequence: TGCGCCAGCAGCCCACTAGGGGATTCGGAAAAACTGTTTTTT.

The V gene is TRBV29-1, the J gene TRBJ2-1; tentatively, D is TRBD1 (6 bases). V was clipped by 1 base and J by 9 bases, with 16 bases between them. CDR1 is SQVTM, CDR2 ANQGSEA, per germline. The CDR3 spans 14 residues. CDR3 region: CSVEGWAGVSEQFF. CDR3 DNA: TGCAGCGTTGAAGGCTGGGCAGGGGTGTCTGAGCAGTTCTTC.